The 25 T cell receptor beta chains presented below share a single source sample, sequenced in a study of neurological immune-mediated disorders. Via MiXCR, TCRdb re-called the 5' RACE reads, giving one row per CDR3 protein. The sample consists of roughly 75,000 distinct CDR3 sequences, just over 2.5% of them appearing once. Sequencing was performed on PBMCs. The receptors were gathered from a woman in her thirties with multiple sclerosis.

In this sample, this clonotype turned up a few times. Possible read error: a much larger clone is one base away. The chain combines TRBV7-2 with TRBJ1-5; no clear D. CDR1 and CDR2 from the germline V gene are SGHTA and FQGNSA. V lost 4 bases, J lost 5 bases, and 9 bases lay in between. This CDR3 spans 13 amino acids. The CDR3 region is CASSSKPDQPQHF. The CDR3 nucleotides are TGTGCCAGCAGCTCCAAACCGGATCAGCCCCAGCATTTT. The variable domain in full, with the rest retrieved from reference TRBV7-2 and TRBJ1-5, is GAGVSQSPSNKVTEKGKDVELRCDPISGHTALYWYRQSLGQGLEFLIYFQGNSAPDKSGLPSDRFSAERTGGSVSTLTIQRTQQEDSAVYLCASSSKPDQPQHFGDGTRLSIL.

This chain links TRBV7-6 with TRBJ2-1; the match to TRBD2 covers 12 bases. The CDR3 is made up of 20 amino acids. Per germline, CDR1 SGHVS and CDR2 FNYEAQ. The junction had 16 bases not matched to a gene; V was cut back by 4 bases and J by 3 bases. CDR3 in amino acids: CASSSTIRTSGKFGYNEQFF. The CDR3 nucleotides are TGTGCCAGCAGCTCCACCATAAGGACTAGCGGGAAGTTTGGCTACAATGAGCAGTTCTTC.

This clonotype was counted ten times or more. The chain has TRBV27 and TRBJ2-1; TRBD1 or TRBD2 may be the D gene (7 bases each). V lost 4 bases to trimming and J lost 8 bases, with 24 bases between them. Per the germline V gene, CDR1 is MNHEY and CDR2 is SMNVEV (reference sequence). This CDR3 is built from 17 residues. CDR3 sequence reads: CASSSPQGGGSWDEQFF. The CDR3 DNA is TGTGCCAGCAGTTCCCCCCAAGGGGGCGGGAGTTGGGATGAGCAGTTCTTC.

This clonotype has ten or more counts. The chain carries TRBV20-1 and TRBJ2-5; 14 bases align to TRBD2. Germline V gene sequence: CDR1 DFQATT, CDR2 SNEGSKA (reference sequence). The CDR3 totals 17 residues. V was clipped by 3 bases and J by 5 bases; unmatched bases: 11. This chain's CDR3 is CSARGLAGVRWLETQYF. Written as DNA, the CDR3 is TGCAGTGCTAGGGGACTAGCGGGAGTAAGGTGGCTGGAGACCCAGTACTTC.

This clonotype was found many times. The J gene is TRBJ2-3, the V gene TRBV20-1; TRBD2 matches 9 bases. V dropped 1 base and J dropped 5; count of bases not matched to a gene: 10. CDR3 length: 16 amino acids. The germline gives CDR1 DFQATT, CDR2 SNEGSKA (reference sequence). CDR3 DNA sequence: TGCAGTGCTAGAGGTGCTAGCGGGATTGAGGTAGATACGCAGTATTTT. Encoded protein: CSARGASGIEVDTQYF.

This clonotype was observed many times. This rearrangement joins TRBV5-1 to TRBJ1-5; D possibly corresponds to TRBD1 (6 bases). The V end was cut by 2 bases, the J end by 5 bases, with 8 bases between. The germline V gene has CDR1 SGHRS and CDR2 YFSETQ. The CDR3 length is 13 residues. DNA of the CDR3: TGCGCCAGCAGCTTTTCAGGGGATCAGCCCCAGCATTTT. Translated, it gives CASSFSGDQPQHF.

This clonotype was seen at least ten times. The rearrangement links TRBV3-1 to TRBJ2-2; 7 bases agree with TRBD1. V shed 4 bases and J 5 bases; nucleotides not matched to a gene: 1. The CDR3 sequence is 13 residues long. Germline V gene sequence: CDR1 LGHDT, CDR2 YNNKEL (reference sequence). DNA for the CDR3: TGTGCCAGCAGCCGACAGGGAACCGGGGAGCTGTTTTTT. Amino acids: CASSRQGTGELFF.

There are many counts of this clonotype. This chain connects TRBV12-3 or TRBV12-4 to TRBJ1-5; 9 bases agree with TRBD1. The CDR3 runs 15 residues. With V trimmed by 5 bases and J by 3 bases, 5 bases remained unmatched. Written as DNA, the CDR3 is TGTGCCAGCAGTCCCGGGACAGGGTACAATCAGCCCCAGCATTTT. Translated, it gives CASSPGTGYNQPQHF.

This clonotype showed up many times. This sequence joins TRBV4-3 and TRBJ1-1, with TRBD1 matching over 8 bases. This CDR3 is built from 14 residues. Germline V gives CDR1 LGHNA, CDR2 YSLEER. Trimming removed 0 bases from V and 5 bases from J; junction bases left unmatched: 2. This chain's CDR3 is CASSQDRTGTEAFF. In DNA form, the CDR3 reads TGCGCCAGCAGCCAAGATCGGACAGGGACTGAAGCTTTCTTT.

This clonotype was seen many times. The chain links TRBV15 to TRBJ2-3; D gene unclear. This CDR3 contains 13 residues. The germline V gene encodes CDR1 LNHNV and CDR2 YYDKDF (reference sequence). Trimming removed 6 bases at V and 0 bases at J, with 7 bases between. This CDR3 is CATRDSSTDTQYF. In nucleotides, the CDR3 is TGTGCCACCAGAGACTCTAGCACAGATACGCAGTATTTT. The full variable domain, its missing parts supplied by reference TRBV15 and TRBJ2-3, is DAMVIQNPRYQVTQFGKPVTLSCSQTLNHNVMYWYQQKSSQAPKLLFHYYDKDFNNEADTPDNFQSRRPNTSFCFLDIRSPGLGDTAMYLCATRDSSTDTQYFGPGTRLTVL.

This clonotype has at least ten counts. The J gene is TRBJ2-7, the V gene TRBV12-3 or TRBV12-4; D might be TRBD1 (6 bases). Trimming shortened V by 5 bases and J by 3 bases, and 11 bases separated the two germline ends. This CDR3 comprises 13 residues. The DNA of the CDR3 is TGTGCCAGCAGTGAGGGACATCACTACGAGCAGTACTTC. Protein: CASSEGHHYEQYF.

This clonotype was found many times. The rearrangement links TRBV7-6 to TRBJ1-1; TRBD1 aligns across 7 bases. Trimming removed 1 base from V and 2 bases from J; junction bases left unmatched: 10. CDR1 and CDR2 (germline): SGHVS, FNYEAQ. The CDR3 is 17 residues long. CDR3 amino acids: CASSLEVGGNTNTEAFF. The CDR3 DNA reads as TGTGCCAGCAGCTTAGAGGTAGGGGGCAACACAAACACTGAAGCTTTCTTT.

This clonotype was seen repeatedly, ten times or more. This chain links TRBV20-1 with TRBJ1-4; D unresolved. V lost 3 bases, J lost 5 bases, and 10 bases lay in between. From germline, CDR1 is DFQATT and CDR2 SNEGSKA (reference sequence). The CDR3 spans 13 residues. The CDR3 here is CSASPENNEKLFF. The CDR3 nucleotides read TGCAGTGCTAGCCCGGAAAACAATGAAAAACTGTTTTTT.

Many counts were recorded for this clonotype. The chain combines TRBV12-3 or TRBV12-4 with TRBJ1-3; 8 nucleotides match TRBD1. J lost 0 bases, V lost 6 bases, and 7 bases had no gene match. The length of the CDR3 is 16 residues. This CDR3 reads CASRSTGARSGNTIYF. CDR3 in DNA: TGTGCCAGCAGATCGACAGGGGCCCGCTCTGGAAACACCATATATTTT.

This clonotype appeared many times. The chain employs TRBV18 and TRBJ2-7; the D call may be TRBD1 or TRBD2 (6 bases each). Germline values: CDR1 KGHSH, CDR2 LQKENI. Trimming cost V 3 bases and J 0 bases, with 21 bases left between them. The CDR3 extends over 18 amino acids. The CDR3 loop is CASSPNRAGEVFSYEQYF. DNA of the CDR3: TGTGCCAGCTCACCGAATAGGGCAGGGGAGGTTTTCTCCTACGAGCAGTACTTC. The variable domain in full, with the rest retrieved from reference TRBV18 and TRBJ2-7, is NAGVMQNPRHLVRRRGQEARLRCSPMKGHSHVYWYRQLPEEGLKFMVYLQKENIIDESGMPKERFSAEFPKEGPSILRIQQVVRGDSAAYFCASSPNRAGEVFSYEQYFGPGTRLTVT.

This rearrangement joins TRBV10-3 to TRBJ1-2; no clear D. The CDR3 is 13 residues long. Germline assignment: CDR1 ENHRY and CDR2 SYGVKD. V was trimmed by 4 bases and J by 8 bases, leaving 14 bases between them. The CDR3: CAISVGREDGYTF. CDR3 nucleotides: TGTGCCATCAGTGTAGGAAGGGAGGACGGCTACACCTTC.

This clonotype was seen ten or more times. V is TRBV29-1 and J is TRBJ2-1; D might be TRBD2 (6 bases). Germline CDR1 and CDR2: SQVTM and ANQGSEA. The CDR3 consists of 16 residues. Trimming cost V 5 bases and J 6 bases, with 23 bases left between them. In nucleotides, the CDR3 is TGCAGCGTTTTATCCTTTGGGGGAGGAAACTTCAATGAGCAGTTCTTC. This translates into CSVLSFGGGNFNEQFF.

This clonotype was counted at least ten times. J is TRBJ1-2 and V is TRBV18; tentatively, D is TRBD1 (6 bases). The germline gives CDR1 KGHSH, CDR2 LQKENI. This CDR3 spans 14 amino acids. V was shortened by 2 bases and J by 8 bases, with 15 bases between the two germline ends. The CDR3 DNA follows: TGTGCCAGCTCACCAAGACAGGAGGCGCGGGGCTACACCTTC. Translating it yields CASSPRQEARGYTF.

This clonotype was detected ten times or more. The chain couples TRBV20-1 to TRBJ2-2, with a tentative D call TRBD2 (6 bases). The germline gives CDR1 DFQATT, CDR2 SNEGSKA (reference sequence). V was pared by 4 bases and J by 1 base, with 16 bases between. The CDR3 extends over 16 amino acids. The CDR3 region has the DNA TGCAGTGCTAACCGGGTCGCTAGCGAGAACACCGGGGAGCTGTTTTTT. It codes for CSANRVASENTGELFF.

This clonotype was detected a few times. The chain has TRBV20-1 and TRBJ2-3; tentative D call: TRBD2 (5 bases). Between the trimmed V and J ends, which lost 5 bases and 4 bases, there was a span of 25 bases. Germline lookup yields CDR1 DFQATT and CDR2 SNEGSKA (reference sequence). The CDR3 runs to 17 residues. For the CDR3, the DNA is TGCAGTGCTGCCCCTCGATCTGCGGAGGTAGTGGCAGATACGCAGTATTTT. The encoded protein is CSAAPRSAEVVADTQYF.

This clonotype appeared many times. This rearrangement joins TRBV6-1 to TRBJ1-5; TRBD1 matches 9 bases. The CDR3 sequence is 15 residues long. V lost 1 base and J lost 2; bases outside the gene matches: 0. Germline CDR1 is MNHNS and CDR2 is SASEGT. Written as DNA, the CDR3 is TGTGCCAGCAGTGAAGGGACAGGGGGCAATCAGCCCCAGCATTTT. Residues: CASSEGTGGNQPQHF.

This clonotype was seen many times. CDR3 in amino acids: CASSSTSTAPYEQYF. The CDR3, as DNA: TGTGCCAGCTCATCGACTAGTACCGCTCCCTACGAGCAGTACTTC. V usage is TRBV18 and J usage is TRBJ2-7; weak D call: TRBD2 (6 bases). Germline CDR1 and CDR2: KGHSH and LQKENI. The CDR3 is 15 amino acids. The V gene lost 5 bases and the J gene lost 2 bases, with 16 bases spanning the gap.

This clonotype appeared many times. The chain joins TRBV7-2 to TRBJ2-1; D is unresolved. There are 16 residues in the CDR3. The germline V gene has CDR1 SGHTA and CDR2 FQGNSA. V lost 1 base, J lost 6 bases, and 16 bases lay in between. The CDR3 protein is CASSLGLGFLGNEQFF. The DNA of the CDR3 is TGTGCCAGCAGCTTAGGACTTGGCTTCTTGGGCAATGAGCAGTTCTTC.

There are many counts of this clonotype. The V gene is TRBV20-1, the J gene TRBJ2-3, with TRBD2 matching over 15 bases. This CDR3 contains 21 residues. Germline CDR1 reads DFQATT; CDR2 reads SNEGSKA (reference sequence). J was trimmed by 0 bases and V by 4 bases; bases with no gene match: 17. The CDR3 DNA follows: TGCAGTGCTACCGAACTTGGCCGGGGACTAGCGGGAGGCACTAGCACAGATACGCAGTATTTT. Its protein product is CSATELGRGLAGGTSTDTQYF.

This clonotype was detected many times. The V gene is TRBV7-2, the J gene TRBJ2-3; D may be TRBD2 (6 bases). V was pared by 2 bases and J by 2 bases, with 11 bases between. Germline V gene lookup returns CDR1 SGHTA and CDR2 FQGNSA. CDR3 length: 15 amino acids. The CDR3 here is CASSLMRGPTDTQYF. In DNA, the CDR3 is TGTGCCAGCAGCTTAATGCGGGGCCCCACAGATACGCAGTATTTT.